This is a list of T cell receptor beta chains from one sample in a study of naive and memory T cell subsets. One entry per CDR3 protein, called by TCRdb with MiXCR from the 5' RACE reads. Among over 45,000 distinct CDR3 sequences listed, approximately 4.5% were seen once. The source is a female donor in good health. CDR3s leave out the opening cysteine and the closing phenylalanine or tryptophan. Each record gives: J gene, D gene, V gene, CDR3 protein. A D gene is named only where the DNA matches it firmly.

>TRBJ2-5|-|TRBV6-6
ASSSHETQY
>TRBJ2-7|TRBD1|TRBV7-2
ASSLPGTAKVFPYEQY
>TRBJ2-7|-|TRBV29-1
SVDKETGPYEQY
>TRBJ2-6|-|TRBV29-1
SAKRGSGANVLT
>TRBJ2-1|-|TRBV12-3/TRBV12-4
ASSKGVLSYNEQF
>TRBJ2-4|-|TRBV28
ASSLQRVAKNIQY
>TRBJ2-3|TRBD2|TRBV4-1
ASSLLIAGGSTDTQY
>TRBJ1-1|-|TRBV5-1
ASSPMTPLNTEAF
>TRBJ2-7|TRBD2|TRBV7-2
ASSPRRGRADEQY
>TRBJ2-7|-|TRBV4-1
ASSQVQDQAHEQY
>TRBJ2-1|TRBD2|TRBV20-1
SARDGLASGQYNEQF
>TRBJ1-1|-|TRBV4-1
ASSPRGLDEAF
>TRBJ1-5|-|TRBV28
ASAGVLSYQPQH
>TRBJ2-3|TRBD1|TRBV29-1
SVEPGQGVLYRDTQY
>TRBJ2-7|-|TRBV20-1
SARDYNKAYEQY
>TRBJ2-1|TRBD2|TRBV3-1
ASSQEGLAGSYNEQF
>TRBJ2-3|TRBD1|TRBV14
ASRTGQRPDTQY
>TRBJ2-4|-|TRBV5-8
ASSLGAGPKNIQY
>TRBJ2-1|TRBD2|TRBV6-2/TRBV6-3
ASSQKREVYNEQF
>TRBJ1-2|-|TRBV11-2
ASTPGTINYGYT
>TRBJ2-3|-|TRBV12-3/TRBV12-4
ASSLRVGGTDTQY
>TRBJ2-2|-|TRBV21-1
ASRRRLAGVLELF
>TRBJ2-5|TRBD2|TRBV11-3
ASSLGGLAGAEETQY
>TRBJ2-7|TRBD2|TRBV7-2
ASSLGGGRAPVEQY
>TRBJ1-2|TRBD1|TRBV6-1
ASSGQGTNYGYT
>TRBJ2-5|-|TRBV20-1
SASGFGNQETQY
>TRBJ1-4|-|TRBV19
ASSLRIGGEKLF
>TRBJ1-5|-|TRBV28
ASSLPGTGNQPQH
>TRBJ2-2|-|TRBV28
ASRSAEEGGELF
>TRBJ1-5|-|TRBV23-1
ASSLTIGSNQPQH
>TRBJ1-2|TRBD1|TRBV6-5
ASRRGQGQGYT
>TRBJ2-2|TRBD2|TRBV7-6
ASSLVAGGTGELF
>TRBJ2-5|-|TRBV5-1
ASSLDSNSQETQY
>TRBJ1-2|TRBD1|TRBV29-1
SVAPGGYGYT
>TRBJ2-1|-|TRBV29-1
SVEGVVGGTEYNEQF
>TRBJ2-3|TRBD2|TRBV20-1
SASWSGGSTDTQY
>TRBJ2-1|-|TRBV5-1
ASRQDTYNEQF
>TRBJ2-5|-|TRBV6-2/TRBV6-3
ASSYSNWGETQETQY
>TRBJ2-3|TRBD2|TRBV10-1
ASSEFASGSEAVADTQY
>TRBJ2-7|TRBD1|TRBV7-9
ASSFNDRGAYEQY
>TRBJ1-5|TRBD1|TRBV10-3
AISENRGQGPQH
>TRBJ2-5|TRBD1|TRBV3-1
ASSQGDRVKETQY
>TRBJ1-2|TRBD1|TRBV6-5
ASSRTGHGYT
>TRBJ2-7|-|TRBV30
AWGKGGEQY
>TRBJ2-2|-|TRBV29-1
SVGVTGAGTGELF
>TRBJ2-2|-|TRBV4-3
ASSHDGLIRGELF
>TRBJ2-6|TRBD1|TRBV6-4
ASSETGGSGANVLT
>TRBJ1-4|-|TRBV4-3
ASSRGNQGEKLF
>TRBJ1-1|TRBD1|TRBV20-1
SAPPPYRGFTEAF
>TRBJ2-3|-|TRBV7-8
ASSPGRLGTDTQY
>TRBJ2-1|-|TRBV20-1
SAPLGPAYNEQF
>TRBJ2-3|TRBD2|TRBV7-8
ASSIAGGPWDTQY
>TRBJ2-5|-|TRBV18
ASSPTGYETQY